The source of this TCR beta chain is a study of siplizumab effects on memory and regulatory T cells (dated by TCRdb to between 2018 and 2021). For the study in its entirety: The effect of the anti-CD2 antibody siplizumab on alloreactive T-cell subsets was examined in allogeneic mixed lymphocyte reactions constructed from human PBMCs.

The paper's findings and limits, for the study overall: Because sequences below about 10^-5 frequency were poorly captured, only a minor fraction of alloreactive clones could be mapped to unstimulated subsets. Compared with memory T cells, unstimulated naive T cells appeared more diverse, and naive cells seemed to make a substantial contribution to the alloresponse. The suppressive function of proliferating Tregs from siplizumab cultures was not functionally confirmed. Among mappable alloreactive CD4+ clones, the Treg-derived fraction averaged around 70% with siplizumab versus 25% to 30% in control reactions. About 80-96% of proliferating CD4+ or CD8+ clones could not be given a naive or memory phenotype. The cumulative frequency of alloreactive sequences traceable to unstimulated CD4+ memory T cells was significantly reduced by siplizumab.

As regards this clone: Its recognized antigen is unknown. One base away there is no much larger clone; base qualities are not given.

The CDR3 sequence holds 13 residues, the cysteine and phenylalanine included. The sequence is cut down to CDR3 DNA, 39 bases in frame from base 1. Looking up the germline V gene (reference sequence) yields CDR1 LNHNV and CDR2 YYDKDF. V gives up 1 base and J gives up 1 base, and the segment between their germline ends measures 4 bases. Sorted unstimulated T cells and proliferating T cells recovered from mixed lymphocyte reactions were subjected to TCRbeta CDR3 sequencing. Fresh whole blood from about ten HLA-typed healthy donors served as the source for isolating PBMCs. To map where alloreactive clones came from, unstimulated CD4+ regulatory T cells were FACS-sorted. Receptors were amplified or captured by the immunoSEQ multiplex PCR assay. Some 100,000 TCR templates per sample were assayed by the deep sequencing platform. Genomic DNA extracted from sorted T cells was used for TCRbeta CDR3 sequencing. Per the source publication's procedure: The R programming language was used for the clonal analysis of the TCRbeta CDR3 data. Comparing unstimulated samples against CFSE-low samples taken after the reaction was how alloreactive CD4+ and CD8+ clones were defined. By matching sequences to the repertoires of sorted unstimulated Treg and non-Treg cells, each alloreactive CD4+ clone was assigned a regulatory or non-regulatory origin. The source is immuneACCESS, and TCRdb retained only in-frame sequences with V and J called. Part of the clones is not carried over; for the studies checked, unresolved V genes explain less than half of this, and the remainder is unexplained. V, J and clone size are those of that table, while D and trimming were read from the DNA. For this sample there are 85,000 to 130,000 clones; over 90% appear just once. The ten biggest clones cover approximately 0.58% of the sample.

The sequence joins TRBV15 to TRBJ1-1; the D gene is not confidently resolved. This clonotype was obtained from a human donor in good health. What was sequenced was Tregs sorted from blood. The DNA is as follows: TGTGCCACCAGCAGAGGACAGAACACTGAAGCTTTCTTT. Its product reads: CATSRGQNTEAFF.